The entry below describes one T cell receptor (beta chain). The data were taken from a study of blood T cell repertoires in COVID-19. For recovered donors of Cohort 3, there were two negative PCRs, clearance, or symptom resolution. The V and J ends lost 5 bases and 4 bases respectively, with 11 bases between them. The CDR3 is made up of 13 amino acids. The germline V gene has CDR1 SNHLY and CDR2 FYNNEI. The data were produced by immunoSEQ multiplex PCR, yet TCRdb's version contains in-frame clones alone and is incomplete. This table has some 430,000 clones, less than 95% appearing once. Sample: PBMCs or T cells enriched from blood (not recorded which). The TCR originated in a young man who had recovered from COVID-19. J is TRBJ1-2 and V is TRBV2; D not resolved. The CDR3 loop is CASSLDSGYGYTF. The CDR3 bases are TGTGCCAGCAGTTTAGATTCGGGCTATGGCTACACCTTC.